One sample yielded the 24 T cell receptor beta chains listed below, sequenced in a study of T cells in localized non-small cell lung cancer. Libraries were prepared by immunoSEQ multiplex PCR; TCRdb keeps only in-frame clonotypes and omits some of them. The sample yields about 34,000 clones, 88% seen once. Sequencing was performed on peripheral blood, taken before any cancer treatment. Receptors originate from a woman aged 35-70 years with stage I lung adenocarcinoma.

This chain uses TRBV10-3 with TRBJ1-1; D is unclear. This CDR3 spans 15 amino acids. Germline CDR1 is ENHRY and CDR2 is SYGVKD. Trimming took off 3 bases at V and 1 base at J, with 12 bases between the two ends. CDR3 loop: CAISDNLRGNTEAFF. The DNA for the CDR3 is TGTGCCATCAGTGATAATCTTCGGGGGAACACTGAAGCTTTCTTT.

CDR3 protein: CASSTGHQQETQYF. CDR3 nucleotide sequence: TGTGCCAGCAGCACGGGACACCAACAAGAGACCCAGTACTTC. The chain employs TRBV5-4 and TRBJ2-5; perhaps TRBD1 as D (6 bases). The CDR3 loop spans 14 amino acids. Trimming cost V 4 bases and J 2 bases, with 12 bases left between them. Germline V lookup: CDR1 SGHNT, CDR2 YYREEE (reference sequence).

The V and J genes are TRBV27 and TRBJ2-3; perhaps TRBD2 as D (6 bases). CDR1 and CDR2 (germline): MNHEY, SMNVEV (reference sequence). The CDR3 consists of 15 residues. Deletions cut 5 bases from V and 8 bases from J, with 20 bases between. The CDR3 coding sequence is TGTGCCAGCAGTCCCCTGCGGGGCCCCCACGTTACGCAGTATTTT. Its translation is CASSPLRGPHVTQYF.

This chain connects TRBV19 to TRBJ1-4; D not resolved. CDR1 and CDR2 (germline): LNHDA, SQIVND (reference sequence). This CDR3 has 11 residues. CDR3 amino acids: CSDLFCEKLFF. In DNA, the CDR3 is TGTTCTGATCTCTTTTGTGAAAAACTGTTTTTT.

In nucleotides, the CDR3 is TGTGCAAGTCGCCTCACTAGGCAGCTTCTGGCGCAGTATTTT. Translating it yields CASRLTRQLLAQYF. This sequence joins TRBV12-2 and TRBJ2-3; the table's D call of TRBD2 was not tested on the DNA. TRBV12-2 is designated a pseudogene. This CDR3 has 14 amino acids.

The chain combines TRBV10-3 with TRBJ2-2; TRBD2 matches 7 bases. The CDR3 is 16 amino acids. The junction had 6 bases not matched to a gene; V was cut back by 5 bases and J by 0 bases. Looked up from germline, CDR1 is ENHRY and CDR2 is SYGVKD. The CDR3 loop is CAISPAGAANTGELFF. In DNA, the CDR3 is TGTGCCATCAGTCCCGCGGGAGCGGCGAACACCGGGGAGCTGTTTTTT.

The CDR3 bases are TGTGCCAGCAGCCTCCCCAAGGGGGCCACAGATACGCAGTATTTT. It yields the protein CASSLPKGATDTQYF. The genes are TRBV25-1 and TRBJ2-3, with TRBD1 identical over 7 bases. The length of the CDR3 is 15 residues. V trimming: 6 bases; J trimming: 2 bases; junction bases outside the gene matches: 8. Per the germline V gene, CDR1 is MGHDK and CDR2 is SYGVNS.

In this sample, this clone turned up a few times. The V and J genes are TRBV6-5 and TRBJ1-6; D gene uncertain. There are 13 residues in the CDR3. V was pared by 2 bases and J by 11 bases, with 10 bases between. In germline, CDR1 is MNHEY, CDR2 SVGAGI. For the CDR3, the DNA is TGTGCCAGCAGTTACACAACTGAGGCACCCCTCCACTTT. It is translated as CASSYTTEAPLHF.

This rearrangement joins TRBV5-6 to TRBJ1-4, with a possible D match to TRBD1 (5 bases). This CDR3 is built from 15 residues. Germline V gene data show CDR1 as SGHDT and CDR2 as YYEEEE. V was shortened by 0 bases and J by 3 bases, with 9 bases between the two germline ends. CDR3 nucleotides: TGTGCCAGCAGCTTGGCCCTCAGGGCTAATGAAAAACTGTTTTTT. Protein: CASSLALRANEKLFF.

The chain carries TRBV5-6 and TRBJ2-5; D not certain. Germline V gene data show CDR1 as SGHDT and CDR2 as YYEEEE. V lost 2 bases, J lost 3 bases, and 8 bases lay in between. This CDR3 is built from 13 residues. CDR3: CASSFLGKETQYF. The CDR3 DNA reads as TGTGCCAGCAGCTTTTTGGGGAAAGAGACCCAGTACTTC.

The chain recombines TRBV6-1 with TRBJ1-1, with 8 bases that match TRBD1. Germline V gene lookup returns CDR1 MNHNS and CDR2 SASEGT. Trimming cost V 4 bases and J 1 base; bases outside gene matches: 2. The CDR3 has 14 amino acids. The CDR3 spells CASSVGTGNTEAFF. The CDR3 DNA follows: TGTGCCAGCAGTGTCGGGACAGGGAACACTGAAGCTTTCTTT.

CDR3 sequence reads: CASRVTSGGETQYF. As DNA, the CDR3 is TGTGCCAGCAGGGTTACTAGCGGGGGAGAGACCCAGTACTTC. The chain is built from TRBV5-4 and TRBJ2-5; 11 bases align to TRBD2. There are 14 residues in the CDR3. From germline, CDR1 is SGHNT and CDR2 YYREEE (reference sequence). With 5 bases clipped from V and 4 bases from J, the junction kept 4 bases outside the gene matches.

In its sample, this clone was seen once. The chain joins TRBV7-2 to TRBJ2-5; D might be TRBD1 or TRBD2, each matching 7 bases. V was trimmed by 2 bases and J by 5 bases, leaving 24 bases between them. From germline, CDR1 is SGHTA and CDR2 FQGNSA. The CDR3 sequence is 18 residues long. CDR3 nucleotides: TGTGCCAGCAGCTTAAATCCCCGGGCAGGGGGAGGGATGGAGACCCAGTACTTC. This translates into CASSLNPRAGGGMETQYF. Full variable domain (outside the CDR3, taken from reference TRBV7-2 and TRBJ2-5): GAGVSQSPSNKVTEKGKDVELRCDPISGHTALYWYRQSLGQGLEFLIYFQGNSAPDKSGLPSDRFSAERTGGSVSTLTIQRTQQEDSAVYLCASSLNPRAGGGMETQYFGPGTRLLVL.

Here the CDR3 reads CASSPSGTINTDTQYF. CDR3 coding DNA: TGTGCCAGCAGCCCATCGGGGACGATTAACACAGATACGCAGTATTTT. The rearrangement links TRBV7-9 to TRBJ2-3; D may correspond to TRBD1 or TRBD2 (5 bases each). The V end lost 5 bases, the J end lost 2 bases, and 17 bases lay between the germline ends. The germline gives CDR1 SEHNR, CDR2 FQNEAQ (reference sequence). CDR3 length equals 16 residues.

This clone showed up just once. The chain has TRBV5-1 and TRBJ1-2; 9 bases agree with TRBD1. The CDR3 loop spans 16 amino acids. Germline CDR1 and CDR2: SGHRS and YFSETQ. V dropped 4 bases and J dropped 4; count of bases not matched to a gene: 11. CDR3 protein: CASSGDRDRAPYGYTF. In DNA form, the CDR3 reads TGCGCCAGCAGCGGGGACCGGGACAGGGCCCCCTATGGCTACACCTTC.

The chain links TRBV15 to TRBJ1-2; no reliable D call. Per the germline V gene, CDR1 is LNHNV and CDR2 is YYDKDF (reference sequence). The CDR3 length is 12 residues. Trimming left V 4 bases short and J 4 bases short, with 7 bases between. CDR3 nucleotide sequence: TGTGCCACCAGCAACGAGGGCTATGGCTACACCTTC. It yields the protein CATSNEGYGYTF.

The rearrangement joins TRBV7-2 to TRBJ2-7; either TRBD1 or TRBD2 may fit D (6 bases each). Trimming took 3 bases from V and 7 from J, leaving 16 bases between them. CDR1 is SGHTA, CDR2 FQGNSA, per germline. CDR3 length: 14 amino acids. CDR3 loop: CASSLGGASGEQYF. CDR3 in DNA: TGTGCCAGCAGCTTGGGGGGCGCCTCGGGGGAGCAGTACTTC.

The CDR3 nucleotides are TGTGCCAGCAGCACCCTAGCGGGAGGTTACAATGAGCAGTTCTTC. Translated: CASSTLAGGYNEQFF. This chain joins TRBV7-9 and TRBJ2-1; 11 positions agree with TRBD2. Germline loops: CDR1 SEHNR, CDR2 FQNEAQ (reference sequence). Trimming removed 5 bases from V and 4 bases from J; junction bases left unmatched: 4. This CDR3 region has 15 residues.

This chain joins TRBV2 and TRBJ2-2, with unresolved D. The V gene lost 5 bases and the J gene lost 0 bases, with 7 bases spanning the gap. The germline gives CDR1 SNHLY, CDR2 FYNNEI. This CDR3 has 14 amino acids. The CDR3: CASSIQSNTGELFF. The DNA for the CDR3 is TGTGCCAGCAGTATACAGTCGAACACCGGGGAGCTGTTTTTT.

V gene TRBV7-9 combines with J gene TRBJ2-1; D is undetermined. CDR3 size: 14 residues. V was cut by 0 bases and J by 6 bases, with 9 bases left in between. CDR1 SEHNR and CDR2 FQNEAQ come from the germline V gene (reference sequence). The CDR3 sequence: CASSLAVSGNEQFF. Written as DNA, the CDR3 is TGTGCCAGCAGCTTAGCGGTTTCGGGCAATGAGCAGTTCTTC.

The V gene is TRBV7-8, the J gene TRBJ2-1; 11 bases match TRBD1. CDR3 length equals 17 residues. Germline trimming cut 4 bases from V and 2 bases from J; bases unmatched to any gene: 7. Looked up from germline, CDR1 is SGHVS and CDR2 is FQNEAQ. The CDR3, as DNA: TGTGCCAGCAGCTGCATTCGGACAGGGGGCCCCTACAATGAGCAGTTCTTC. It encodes CASSCIRTGGPYNEQFF.

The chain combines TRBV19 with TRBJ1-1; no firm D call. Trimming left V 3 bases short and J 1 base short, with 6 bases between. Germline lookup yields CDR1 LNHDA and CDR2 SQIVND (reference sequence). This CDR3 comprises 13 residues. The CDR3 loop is CASSIKGNTEAFF. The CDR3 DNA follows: TGTGCCAGTAGTATCAAAGGGAACACTGAAGCTTTCTTT.

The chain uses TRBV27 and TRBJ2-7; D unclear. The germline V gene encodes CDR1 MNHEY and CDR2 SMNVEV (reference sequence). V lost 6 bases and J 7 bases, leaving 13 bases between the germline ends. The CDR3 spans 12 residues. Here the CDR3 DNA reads TGTGCCAGCAGCCGGATCTCAGGAGAGCAGTACTTC. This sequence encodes CASSRISGEQYF.

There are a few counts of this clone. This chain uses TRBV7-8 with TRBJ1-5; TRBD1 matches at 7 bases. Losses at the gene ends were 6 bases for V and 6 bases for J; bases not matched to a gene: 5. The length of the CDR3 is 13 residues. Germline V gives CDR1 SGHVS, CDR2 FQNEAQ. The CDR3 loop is CASRQGTGQPQHF. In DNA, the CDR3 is TGTGCCAGCAGACAGGGGACGGGTCAGCCCCAGCATTTT.